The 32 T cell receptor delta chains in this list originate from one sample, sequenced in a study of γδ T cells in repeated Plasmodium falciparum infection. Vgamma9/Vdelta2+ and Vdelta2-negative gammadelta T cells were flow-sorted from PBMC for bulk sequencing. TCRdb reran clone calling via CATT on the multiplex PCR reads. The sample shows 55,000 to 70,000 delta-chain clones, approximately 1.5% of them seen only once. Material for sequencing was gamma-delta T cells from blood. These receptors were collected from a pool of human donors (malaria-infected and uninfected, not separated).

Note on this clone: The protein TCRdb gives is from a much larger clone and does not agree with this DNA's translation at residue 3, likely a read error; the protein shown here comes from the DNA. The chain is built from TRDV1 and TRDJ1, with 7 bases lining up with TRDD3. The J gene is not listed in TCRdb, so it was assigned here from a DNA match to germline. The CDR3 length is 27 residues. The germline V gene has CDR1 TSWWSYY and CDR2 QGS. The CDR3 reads CAPGEPYLPRCYSGICTGDTNTDKLIF. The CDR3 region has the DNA TGTGCTCCTGGGGAACCTTACCTCCCTCGTTGCTACAGCGGGATCTGTACTGGGGACACTAACACCGATAAACTCATCTTT.

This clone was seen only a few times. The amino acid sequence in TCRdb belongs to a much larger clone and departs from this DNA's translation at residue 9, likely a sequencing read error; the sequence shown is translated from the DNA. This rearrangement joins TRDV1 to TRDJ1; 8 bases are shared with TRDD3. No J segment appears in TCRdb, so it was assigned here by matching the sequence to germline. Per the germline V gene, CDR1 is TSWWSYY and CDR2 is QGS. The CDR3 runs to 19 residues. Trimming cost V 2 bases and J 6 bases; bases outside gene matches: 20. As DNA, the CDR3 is TGTGCTCTTGGGGAATCTCCGTCCTCTGGACTGGGGGCACCGTATAAACTCATCTTT. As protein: CALGESPSSGLGAPYKLIF.

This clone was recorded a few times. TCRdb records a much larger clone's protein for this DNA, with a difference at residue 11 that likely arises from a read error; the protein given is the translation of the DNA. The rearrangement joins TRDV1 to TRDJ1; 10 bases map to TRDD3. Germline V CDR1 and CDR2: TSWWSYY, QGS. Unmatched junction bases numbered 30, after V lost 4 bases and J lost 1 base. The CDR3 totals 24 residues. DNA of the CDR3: TGTGCTCTTGGGGGAGCCCTGTATCGGGCACCGGGGGATACGCGCAATGGACCCACCGATAAACTCATCTTT. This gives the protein CALGGALYRAPGDTRNGPTDKLIF.

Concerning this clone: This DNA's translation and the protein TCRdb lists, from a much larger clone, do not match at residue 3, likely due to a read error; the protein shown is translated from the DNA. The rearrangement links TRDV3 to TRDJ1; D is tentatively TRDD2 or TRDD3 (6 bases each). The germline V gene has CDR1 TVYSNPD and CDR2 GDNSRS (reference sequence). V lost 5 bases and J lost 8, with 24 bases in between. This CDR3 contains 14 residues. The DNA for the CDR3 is TGTGCCCGCACCGTCCTACGAGGGATATCGAAACTCATCTTT. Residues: CARTVLRGISKLIF. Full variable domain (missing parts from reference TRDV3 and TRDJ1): CDKVTQSSPDQTVASGSEVVLLCTYDTVYSNPDLFWYRIRPDYSFQFVFYGDNSRSEGADFTQGRFSVKHILTQKAFHLVISPVRTEDSATYYCARTVLRGISKLIFGKGTRVTVEP.

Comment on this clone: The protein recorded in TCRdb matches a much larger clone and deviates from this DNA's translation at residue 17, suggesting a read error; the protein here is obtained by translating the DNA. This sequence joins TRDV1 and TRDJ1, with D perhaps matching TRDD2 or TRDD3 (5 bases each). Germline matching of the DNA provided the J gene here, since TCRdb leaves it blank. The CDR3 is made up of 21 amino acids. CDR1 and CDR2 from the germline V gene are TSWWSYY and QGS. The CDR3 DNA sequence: TGTGCTCTTGGGGAACTAGAGGAAGTGCCCATGCCCTACTGGTACACCGGTAAACTCATCTTT. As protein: CALGELEEVPMPYWYTGKLIF.

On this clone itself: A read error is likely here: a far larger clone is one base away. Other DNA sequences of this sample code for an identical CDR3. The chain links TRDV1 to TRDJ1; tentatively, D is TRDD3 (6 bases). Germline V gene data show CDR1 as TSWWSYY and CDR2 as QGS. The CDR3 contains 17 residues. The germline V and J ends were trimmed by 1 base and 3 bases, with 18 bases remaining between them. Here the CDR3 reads CALGERRGMGIPDKLIF. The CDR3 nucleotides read TGTGCTCTTGGGGAACGAAGGGGAATGGGGATTCCCGATAAACTCATCTTT.

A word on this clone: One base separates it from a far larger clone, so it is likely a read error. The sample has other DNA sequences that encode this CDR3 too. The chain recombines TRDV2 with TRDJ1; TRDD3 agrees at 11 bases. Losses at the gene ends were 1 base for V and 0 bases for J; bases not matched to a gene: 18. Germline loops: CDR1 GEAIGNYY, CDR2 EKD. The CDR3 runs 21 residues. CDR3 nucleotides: TGTGCCTGTGACACGGCGGAGAAGGTGGGGGATACGCGTCTGTACACCGATAAACTCATCTTT. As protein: CACDTAEKVGDTRLYTDKLIF.

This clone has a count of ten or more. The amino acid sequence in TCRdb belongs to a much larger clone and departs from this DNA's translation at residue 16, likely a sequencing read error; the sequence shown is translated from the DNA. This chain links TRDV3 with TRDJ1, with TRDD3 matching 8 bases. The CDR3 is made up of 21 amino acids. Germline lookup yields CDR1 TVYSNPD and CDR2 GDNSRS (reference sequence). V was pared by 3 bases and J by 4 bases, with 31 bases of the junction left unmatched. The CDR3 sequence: CAFRKQLLLFAGGEGVDKLIF. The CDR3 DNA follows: TGTGCCTTCAGAAAACAACTTCTCTTGTTCGCTGGGGGAGAGGGAGTCGATAAACTCATCTTT.

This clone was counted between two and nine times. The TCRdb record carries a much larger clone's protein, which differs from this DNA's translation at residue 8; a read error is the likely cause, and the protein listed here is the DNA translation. CDR3 sequence (DNA): TGTGCCTGTGATAATCCCGCCCTCCTTGACTGCGGGTACACCGATAAACTCATCTTT. Amino acids: CACDNPALLDCGYTDKLIF. V usage is TRDV2 and J usage is TRDJ1; D remains unclear. The germline CDR1 and CDR2 sequences are GEAIGNYY and EKD. Trimming removed 4 bases from V and 0 bases from J, with 26 bases in between. The CDR3 covers 19 residues.

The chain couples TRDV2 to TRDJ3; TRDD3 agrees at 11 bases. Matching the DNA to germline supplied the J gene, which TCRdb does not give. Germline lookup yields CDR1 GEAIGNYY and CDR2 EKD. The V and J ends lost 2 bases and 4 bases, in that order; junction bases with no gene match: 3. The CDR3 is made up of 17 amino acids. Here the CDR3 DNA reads TGTGCCTGTGACATACTGGGGGATATTTGGGACACCCGACAGATGTTTTTC. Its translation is CACDILGDIWDTRQMFF.

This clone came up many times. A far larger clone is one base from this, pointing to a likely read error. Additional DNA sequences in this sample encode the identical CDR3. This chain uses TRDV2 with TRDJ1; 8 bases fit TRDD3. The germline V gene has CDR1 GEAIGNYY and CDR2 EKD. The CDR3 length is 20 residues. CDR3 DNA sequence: TGTGCCTGTGACACGGCCTTCCCACCGGCTACTGGGGGGTACACCGACAAACTCATCTTT. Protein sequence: CACDTAFPPATGGYTDKLIF.

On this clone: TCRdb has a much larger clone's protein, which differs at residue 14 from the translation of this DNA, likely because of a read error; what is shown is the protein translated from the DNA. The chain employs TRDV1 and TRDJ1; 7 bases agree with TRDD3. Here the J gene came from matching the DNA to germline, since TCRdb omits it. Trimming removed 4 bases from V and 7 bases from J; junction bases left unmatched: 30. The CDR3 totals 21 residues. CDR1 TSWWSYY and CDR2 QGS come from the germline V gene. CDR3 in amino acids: CALGARSPVWGREPGDLKLIF. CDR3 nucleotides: TGTGCTCTTGGGGCGCGTTCCCCTGTTTGGGGCAGGGAACCGGGGGATCTTAAACTCATCTTT.

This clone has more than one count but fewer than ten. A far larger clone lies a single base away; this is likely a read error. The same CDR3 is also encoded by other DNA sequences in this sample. The CDR3 DNA reads TGTGCTCTTGGGATAAGGGGCTACTGGGGGATACAACCCACTGATAAACTCATCTTT. Its protein product is CALGIRGYWGIQPTDKLIF. The J gene is TRDJ1, the V gene TRDV1; 12 nucleotides agree with TRDD3. No J segment appears in TCRdb, so it was assigned here by matching the sequence to germline. The CDR3 runs 19 residues. The germline CDR1 and CDR2 sequences are TSWWSYY and QGS. Germline trimming cut 5 bases from V and 5 bases from J; bases unmatched to any gene: 18.

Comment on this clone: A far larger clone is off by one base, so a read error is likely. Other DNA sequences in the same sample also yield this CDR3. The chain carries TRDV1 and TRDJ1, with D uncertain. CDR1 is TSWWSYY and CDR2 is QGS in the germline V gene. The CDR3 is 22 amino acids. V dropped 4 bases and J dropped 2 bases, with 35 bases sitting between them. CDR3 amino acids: CALGGLPFPERRPTKKTDKLIF. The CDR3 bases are TGTGCTCTTGGGGGCCTCCCTTTTCCCGAAAGGCGGCCCACGAAGAAGACCGATAAACTCATCTTT.

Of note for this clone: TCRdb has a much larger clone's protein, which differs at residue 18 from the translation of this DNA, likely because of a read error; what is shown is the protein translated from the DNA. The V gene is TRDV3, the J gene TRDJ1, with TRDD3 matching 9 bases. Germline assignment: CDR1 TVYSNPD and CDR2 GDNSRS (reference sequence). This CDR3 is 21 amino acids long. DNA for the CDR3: TGTGCCTCACGGCGCAGGCGGCCTCCAGGGGGATACCTAACGTACACCGATAGACTCATCTTT. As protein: CASRRRRPPGGYLTYTDRLIF.

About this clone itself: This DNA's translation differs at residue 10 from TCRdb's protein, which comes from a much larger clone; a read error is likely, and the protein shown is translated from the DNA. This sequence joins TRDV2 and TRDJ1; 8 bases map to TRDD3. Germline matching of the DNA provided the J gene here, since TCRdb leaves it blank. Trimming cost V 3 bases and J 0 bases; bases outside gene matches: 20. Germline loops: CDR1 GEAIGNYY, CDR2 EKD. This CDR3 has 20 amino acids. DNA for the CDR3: TGTGCCTGTGACGCAGCATACTGGGGGGTACGGTCCCCATACACCGATAAACTCATCTTT. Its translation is CACDAAYWGVRSPYTDKLIF.

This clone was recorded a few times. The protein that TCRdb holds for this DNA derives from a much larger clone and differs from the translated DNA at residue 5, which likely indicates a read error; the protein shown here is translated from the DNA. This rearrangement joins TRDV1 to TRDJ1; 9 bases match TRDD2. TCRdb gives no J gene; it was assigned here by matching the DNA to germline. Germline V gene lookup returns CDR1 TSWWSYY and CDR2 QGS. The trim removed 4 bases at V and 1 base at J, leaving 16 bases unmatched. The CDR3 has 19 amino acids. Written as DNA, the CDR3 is TGTGCTCTTGGGGGACGGCCTTCCTACATTGGGGGCCCCACCGATAAACTCATCTTT. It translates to CALGGRPSYIGGPTDKLIF.

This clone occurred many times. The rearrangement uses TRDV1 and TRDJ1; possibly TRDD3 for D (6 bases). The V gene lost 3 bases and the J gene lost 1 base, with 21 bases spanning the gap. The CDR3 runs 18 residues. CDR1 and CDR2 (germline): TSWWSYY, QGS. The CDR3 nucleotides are TGTGCTCTTGGGGACCTCACCTACCGGTGGGGATTCACCGATAAACTCATCTTT. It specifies CALGDLTYRWGFTDKLIF.

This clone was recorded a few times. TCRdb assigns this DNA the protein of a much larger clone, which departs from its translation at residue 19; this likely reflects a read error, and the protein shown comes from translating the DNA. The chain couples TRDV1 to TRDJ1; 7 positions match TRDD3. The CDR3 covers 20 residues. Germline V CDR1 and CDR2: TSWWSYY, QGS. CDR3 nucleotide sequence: TGTGCTCTTGGGGAATACAGGATGGGGGACGAAGTAACACCCTTCGATAAACTCACCTTT. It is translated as CALGEYRMGDEVTPFDKLTF.

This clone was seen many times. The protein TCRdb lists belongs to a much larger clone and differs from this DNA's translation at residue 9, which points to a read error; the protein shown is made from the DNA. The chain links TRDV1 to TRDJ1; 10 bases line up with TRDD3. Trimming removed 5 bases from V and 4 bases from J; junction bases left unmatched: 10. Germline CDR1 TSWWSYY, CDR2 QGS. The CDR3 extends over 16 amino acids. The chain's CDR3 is CALGNNWGMHVDKLIF. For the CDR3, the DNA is TGTGCTCTTGGGAATAACTGGGGGATGCACGTCGATAAACTCATCTTT.

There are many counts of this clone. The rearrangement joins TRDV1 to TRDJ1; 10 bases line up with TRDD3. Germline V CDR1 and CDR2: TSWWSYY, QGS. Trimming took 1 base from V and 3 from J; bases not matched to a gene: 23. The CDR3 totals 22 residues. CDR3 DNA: TGTGCTCTTGGGGAACGTTCTTTGTCCGACTGGGGGATGTCGACAGGCCCCGATAAACTCATCTTT. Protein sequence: CALGERSLSDWGMSTGPDKLIF.

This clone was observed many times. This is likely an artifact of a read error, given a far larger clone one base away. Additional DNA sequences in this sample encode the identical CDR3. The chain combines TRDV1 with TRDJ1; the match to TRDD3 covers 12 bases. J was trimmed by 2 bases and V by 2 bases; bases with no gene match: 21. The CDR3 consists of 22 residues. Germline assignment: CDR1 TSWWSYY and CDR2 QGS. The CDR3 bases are TGTGCTCTTGGGGAATCCTTCTCCTCCTCGCTACTGGGGGATACTGGGACCGATAAACTCATCTTT. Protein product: CALGESFSSSLLGDTGTDKLIF.

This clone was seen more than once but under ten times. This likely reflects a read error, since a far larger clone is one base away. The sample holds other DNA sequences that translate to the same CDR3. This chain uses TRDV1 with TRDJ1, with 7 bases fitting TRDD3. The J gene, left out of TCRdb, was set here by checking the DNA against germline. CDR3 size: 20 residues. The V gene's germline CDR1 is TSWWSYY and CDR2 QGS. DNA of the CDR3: TGTGCTCTCGGGGACCCAAGCTGGGGGCAACCCCGGGGGTACACCGATAAACTCATCTTT. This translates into CALGDPSWGQPRGYTDKLIF.

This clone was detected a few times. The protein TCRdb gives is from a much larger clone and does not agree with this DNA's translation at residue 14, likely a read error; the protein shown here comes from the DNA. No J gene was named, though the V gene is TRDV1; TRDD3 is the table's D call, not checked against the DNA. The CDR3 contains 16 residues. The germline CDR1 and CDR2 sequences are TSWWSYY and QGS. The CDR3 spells CALGELVLGRADKPIF. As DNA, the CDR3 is TGTGCTCTTGGGGAACTTGTGCTAGGGAGGGCCGATAAACCCATCTTT.

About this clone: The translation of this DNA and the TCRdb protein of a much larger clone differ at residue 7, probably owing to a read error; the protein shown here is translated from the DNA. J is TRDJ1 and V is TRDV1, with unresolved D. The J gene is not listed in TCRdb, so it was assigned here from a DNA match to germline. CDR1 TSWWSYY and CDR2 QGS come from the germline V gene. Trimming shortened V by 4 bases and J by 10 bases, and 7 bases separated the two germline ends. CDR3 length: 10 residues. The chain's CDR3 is CALGVRTLIF. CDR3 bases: TGTGCTCTTGGGGTAAGGACACTCATCTTT.

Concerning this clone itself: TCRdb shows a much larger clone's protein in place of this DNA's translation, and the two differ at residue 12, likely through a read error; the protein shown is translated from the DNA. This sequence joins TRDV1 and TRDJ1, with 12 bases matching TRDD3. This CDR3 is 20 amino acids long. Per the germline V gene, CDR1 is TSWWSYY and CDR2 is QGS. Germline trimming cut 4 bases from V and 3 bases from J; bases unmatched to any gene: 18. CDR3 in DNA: TGTGCTCTTGGGGGACGGAGCTGGGGGATACGCGCTGTTTGGGCCGATAAACTCATCTTT. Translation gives CALGGRSWGIRAVWADKLIF.

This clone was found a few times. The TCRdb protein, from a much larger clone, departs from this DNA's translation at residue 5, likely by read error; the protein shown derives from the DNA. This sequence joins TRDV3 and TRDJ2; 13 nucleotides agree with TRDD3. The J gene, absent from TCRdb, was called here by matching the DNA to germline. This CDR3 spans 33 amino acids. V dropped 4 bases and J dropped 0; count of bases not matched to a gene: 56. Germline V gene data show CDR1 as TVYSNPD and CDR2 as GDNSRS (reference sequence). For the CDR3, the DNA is TGTGCCTCAACTTATGGAAACACTGGGGGATACGCTGTTTGGGGGAAAAGGAACCCGTGTGACTGTGGAACCAATGCTTTGACAGCACAACTCTTCTTT. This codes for CASTYGNTGGYAVWGKRNPCDCGTNALTAQLFF. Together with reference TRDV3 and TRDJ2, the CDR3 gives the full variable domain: CDKVTQSSPDQTVASGSEVVLLCTYDTVYSNPDLFWYRIRPDYSFQFVFYGDNSRSEGADFTQGRFSVKHILTQKAFHLVISPVRTEDSATYYCASTYGNTGGYAVWGKRNPCDCGTNALTAQLFFGKGTQLIVEP.

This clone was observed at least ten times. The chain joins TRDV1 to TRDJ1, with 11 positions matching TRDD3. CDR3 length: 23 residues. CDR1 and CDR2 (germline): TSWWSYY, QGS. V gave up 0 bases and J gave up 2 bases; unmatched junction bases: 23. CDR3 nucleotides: TGTGCTCTTGGGGAACTCCTACGTCTGCCCTGGGGGATACTTTCCCAATGGACCGATAAACTCATCTTT. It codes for CALGELLRLPWGILSQWTDKLIF.

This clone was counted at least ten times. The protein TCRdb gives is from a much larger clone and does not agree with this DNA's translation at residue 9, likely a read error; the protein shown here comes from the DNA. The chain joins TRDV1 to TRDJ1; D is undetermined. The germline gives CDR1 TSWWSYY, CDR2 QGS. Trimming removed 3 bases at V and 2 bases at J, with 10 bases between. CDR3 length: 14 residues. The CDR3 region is CALGDGTRTDKLIF. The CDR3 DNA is TGTGCTCTTGGGGATGGGACTAGGACCGATAAACTCATCTTT.

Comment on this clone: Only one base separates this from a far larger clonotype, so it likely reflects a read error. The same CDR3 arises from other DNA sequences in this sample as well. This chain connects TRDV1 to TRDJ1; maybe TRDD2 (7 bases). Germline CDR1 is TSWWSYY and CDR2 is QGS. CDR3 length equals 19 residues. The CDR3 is CALGELLPIDTWEASKLIF. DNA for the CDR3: TGTGCTCTCGGGGAACTGCTTCCTATAGATACGTGGGAGGCCTCTAAACTCATCTTT.

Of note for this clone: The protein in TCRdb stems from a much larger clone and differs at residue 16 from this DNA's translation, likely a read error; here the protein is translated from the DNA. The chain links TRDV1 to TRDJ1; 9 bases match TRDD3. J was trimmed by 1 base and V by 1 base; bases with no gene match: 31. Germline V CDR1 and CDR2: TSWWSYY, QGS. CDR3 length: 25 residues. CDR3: CALGEQGNPTNKVWGMRWPTDKLIF. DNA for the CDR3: TGTGCTCTTGGGGAACAGGGCAATCCTACGAACAAAGTCTGGGGGATGCGATGGCCCACCGATAAACTCATCTTT.

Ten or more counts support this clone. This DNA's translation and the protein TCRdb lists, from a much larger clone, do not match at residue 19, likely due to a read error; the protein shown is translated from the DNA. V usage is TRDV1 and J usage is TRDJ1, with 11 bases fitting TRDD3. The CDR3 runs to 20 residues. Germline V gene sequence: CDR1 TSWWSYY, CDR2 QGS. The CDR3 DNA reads TGTGCTCTTGGGGCCGCCTTCGGCTGGTGGGGGATACGGGGGACCGATAAACTCACCTTT. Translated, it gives CALGAAFGWWGIRGTDKLTF.